Listed below are T cell receptor beta chains from one sample, sequenced in a study of technical replicates of blood from a few donors. Libraries were prepared by immunoSEQ multiplex PCR; TCRdb keeps only in-frame clonotypes and omits some of them. Of tens of thousands of clones listed, 91% are singletons. The source material was PBMCs. The origin of the receptors is a human donor in good health. Some clones in this sample may be carry-over from other donors' samples. CDR3s include the opening cysteine and the closing phenylalanine or tryptophan. Fields, in order: clone size, D gene, V gene, J gene, CDR3 protein, CDR3 DNA. D genes are given only for firm matches. For some rows the clone size is stated as once, few or many, or as a class when expanded; others skip it.

>.|TRBD2|TRBV4-3|TRBJ2-1
CASSLWVKRGSSYNEQFF
TGCGCCAGCAGCCTTTGGGTCAAGCGGGGGAGCTCCTACAATGAGCAGTTCTTC
>.|.|TRBV7-2|TRBJ1-2
CASSLEAGEYGYTF
TGTGCCAGCAGCTTAGAGGCAGGGGAATATGGCTACACCTTC
>.|.|TRBV11-2|TRBJ1-2
CASMPDSYYGYTF
TGTGCCAGCATGCCGGACAGTTACTATGGCTACACCTTC
>.|TRBD2|TRBV30|TRBJ2-5
CAWSLEPGGTQYF
TGTGCCTGGAGTCTGGAACCGGGGGGGACCCAGTACTTC
>.|.|TRBV29-1|TRBJ2-1
CSGLTPSSYNEQFF
TGCAGCGGTTTGACACCGAGCTCCTACAATGAGCAGTTCTTC
>.|.|TRBV7-2|TRBJ2-5
CASSPEGPPETQYF
TGTGCCAGCAGCCCGGAGGGACCCCCAGAGACCCAGTACTTC
>once|.|TRBV15|TRBJ1-6
CATSSSFQDSPLHF
TGTGCCACCAGCAGCTCCTTTCAGGATTCACCCCTCCACTTT
>.|.|TRBV5-1|TRBJ1-2
CASSLEAENYGYTF
TGCGCCAGCAGCTTGGAAGCTGAAAACTATGGCTACACCTTC
>once|TRBD1|TRBV7-2|TRBJ1-1
CASSLNPAGTGGARTEAFF
TGTGCCAGCAGCTTAAACCCCGCCGGGACAGGGGGCGCCCGCACTGAAGCTTTCTTT
>.|TRBD2|TRBV7-2|TRBJ2-2
CASSFTSGSHSNTGELFF
TGTGCCAGCAGCTTTACTAGCGGGAGTCATTCGAACACCGGGGAGCTGTTTTTT
>.|TRBD1|TRBV29-1|TRBJ1-2
CSVEGAGGGYTF
TGCAGCGTTGAAGGGGCAGGGGGTGGCTACACCTTC
>.|TRBD1|TRBV2|TRBJ1-2
CASSEAGQGYGYTF
TGTGCCAGCAGTGAAGCGGGACAGGGCTATGGCTACACCTTC
>.|.|TRBV6-1|TRBJ1-6
CASTLSYNSPLHF
TGTGCCAGCACTCTGAGTTATAATTCACCCCTCCACTTT
>.|TRBD2|TRBV7-6|TRBJ2-7
CASSPGGGLMTSEQYF
TGTGCCAGCAGCCCGGGGGGGGGACTAATGACCTCCGAGCAGTACTTC
>.|TRBD2|TRBV30|TRBJ2-3
CAWRDNSGRLGDTQYF
TGTGCCTGGAGGGATAATAGCGGGAGATTGGGAGATACGCAGTATTTT
>.|TRBD2|TRBV6-6|TRBJ2-1
CAIAGTSANEQFF
TGTGCCATCGCCGGGACTAGCGCCAATGAGCAGTTCTTC
>.|TRBD1|TRBV14|TRBJ2-3
CASSQGKGTASTDTQYF
TGTGCCAGCAGCCAAGGGAAGGGGACAGCTAGCACAGATACGCAGTATTTT
>.|.|TRBV7-9|TRBJ1-1
CASSLREAPEAFF
TGTGCCAGCAGCTTAAGGGAGGCCCCTGAAGCTTTCTTT
>.|.|TRBV13|TRBJ1-5
CASSFQANSNQPQHF
TGTGCCAGCAGCTTTCAGGCCAATAGCAATCAGCCCCAGCATTTT
>.|.|TRBV25-1|TRBJ1-5
CASSQGSSQPQHF
TGTGCCAGCAGCCAGGGGTCATCTCAGCCCCAGCATTTT
>.|.|TRBV4-3|TRBJ2-7
CASSRLQGSGYEQYF
TGCGCCAGCAGCCGACTCCAGGGGTCCGGGTACGAGCAGTACTTC
>.|.|TRBV6-6|TRBJ1-4
CASSLRGVPEKLFF
TGTGCCAGCAGCCTCCGAGGAGTCCCTGAAAAACTGTTTTTT
>.|TRBD1|TRBV7-3|TRBJ1-1
CASSVDRGTEAFF
TGTGCCAGCAGCGTAGACAGGGGGACTGAAGCTTTCTTT
>few|TRBD1|TRBV4-3|TRBJ1-6
CASSQDRGSRFSPLHF
TGCGCCAGCAGCCAAGACAGGGGGTCACGATTTTCACCCCTCCACTTT
>.|.|TRBV7-9|TRBJ2-2
CASSFSTLTGTGELFF
TGTGCCAGCAGCTTTTCTACGCTAACGGGCACCGGGGAGCTGTTTTTT
>.|.|TRBV11-3|TRBJ1-1
CASSAGGARNTEAFF
TGTGCCAGCAGCGCCGGAGGGGCCAGGAACACTGAAGCTTTCTTT
>.|TRBD1|TRBV19|TRBJ1-1
CASRPGTGHEAFF
TGTGCCAGTAGGCCCGGGACAGGTCATGAAGCTTTCTTT
>.|TRBD2|TRBV5-4|TRBJ2-1
CASSLAGADSPFF
TGTGCCAGCAGCTTAGCGGGGGCAGATAGTCCGTTCTTC
>.|TRBD1|TRBV19|TRBJ2-3
CASSPGQGFLYTDTQYF
TGTGCCAGTAGTCCCGGACAGGGTTTTTTGTATACAGATACGCAGTATTTT
>.|TRBD2|TRBV11-2|TRBJ2-3
CASRPSQRGRTDTQYF
TGTGCCAGCAGACCATCACAGCGGGGGCGCACAGATACGCAGTATTTT
>.|.|TRBV30|TRBJ1-1
CAWSVRQNTEAFF
TGTGCCTGGAGTGTGCGGCAGAACACTGAAGCTTTCTTT
>.|TRBD2|TRBV2|TRBJ2-1
CASRARTSGSYNEQFF
TGTGCCAGCAGAGCGAGGACTAGCGGCTCCTACAATGAGCAGTTCTTC
>.|.|TRBV2|TRBJ2-7
CASTGGTSYEQYF
TGTGCCAGCACCGGAGGGACCTCCTACGAGCAGTACTTC
>.|TRBD1|TRBV5-1|TRBJ2-7
CASSLEPTGQGIYGQYF
TGCGCCAGCAGCCTGGAACCTACGGGACAGGGCATCTATGGGCAGTACTTC
>.|.|TRBV4-2|TRBJ2-2
CASSQGAINTGELFF
TGTGCCAGCAGCCAAGGGGCCATAAACACCGGGGAGCTGTTTTTT
>.|.|TRBV7-9|TRBJ2-7
CASSSGQPYEQYF
TGTGCCAGCAGCTCCGGACAGCCCTACGAGCAGTACTTC
>.|.|TRBV6-1|TRBJ1-5
CASSEWRQGNQPQHF
TGTGCCAGCAGTGAATGGAGGCAGGGGAATCAGCCCCAGCATTTT
>.|.|TRBV6-6|TRBJ1-4
CASSYTAKYEKLFF
TGTGCCAGCAGTTACACTGCTAAATATGAAAAACTGTTTTTT
>.|.|TRBV4-1|TRBJ1-2
CASSQDARGYGYTF
TGCGCCAGCAGCCAAGATGCTAGGGGCTATGGCTACACCTTC
>.|.|TRBV5-1|TRBJ1-1
CASSFAGINTEAFF
TGCGCCAGCAGCTTCGCAGGGATAAACACTGAAGCTTTCTTT
>.|.|TRBV12-1|TRBJ2-1
CASSQIWPVGREASYNEQFF
TGTGCCAGCAGCCAAATTTGGCCCGTGGGGCGGGAGGCCTCCTACAATGAGCAGTTCTTC